The sequence of this T cell receptor (beta chain) was determined in a study of T cell responses to AZD1222 COVID-19 vaccine. Profiled with immunoSEQ multiplex PCR; TCRdb holds only in-frame clones, not every one. The sample records approximately 150,000 clones, approximately 94% being singletons. This CDR3 contains 13 residues. Germline CDR1 is SQVTM and CDR2 is ANQGSEA. The V and J ends lost 2 bases and 0 bases respectively, with 6 bases between them. The clonotype comes from an adult who received the AZD1222 COVID-19 vaccine. This chain links TRBV29-1 with TRBJ2-3; D ambiguous. Here the sequenced sample was peripheral blood, taken 28 days after the second AZD1222 dose. This CDR3 reads CSVEYSSTDTQYF. The DNA of the CDR3 is TGCAGCGTTGAATACAGTAGCACAGATACGCAGTATTTT.